Following are 10 T cell receptor beta chains from one sample sequenced in a study of T cell repertoires in cytomegalovirus infection. From the reads, TCRdb called clonotypes with MiXCR, one entry per CDR3 protein. The sample shows some 700,000 distinct CDR3 sequences, 35% of them seen only once. The sequencing input was PBMCs. The receptors originated from a human donor in good health (CMV status not recorded). Some clones in this sample may be carry-over from other donors' samples.

This chain connects TRBV3-1 to TRBJ1-1, with 7 positions matching TRBD1. The CDR3 totals 14 residues. V dropped 4 bases and J dropped 4; count of bases not matched to a gene: 6. CDR1 is LGHDT and CDR2 is YNNKEL in the germline V gene (reference sequence). Here the CDR3 reads CASSLTTGVTEAFF. Here the CDR3 DNA reads TGTGCCAGCAGCCTGACCACAGGGGTCACTGAAGCTTTCTTT. The variable domain in full, completed from reference TRBV3-1 and TRBJ1-1, reads DTAVSQTPKYLVTQMGNDKSIKCEQNLGHDTMYWYKQDSKKFLKIMFSYNNKELIINETVPNRFSPKSPDKAHLNLHINSLELGDSAVYFCASSLTTGVTEAFFGQGTRLTVV.

CDR3 in amino acids: CASSTRREETQYF. The CDR3, as DNA: TGTGCCAGCAGTACCCGAAGGGAAGAGACCCAGTACTTC. The genes are TRBV27 and TRBJ2-5; no reliable D call. CDR1 MNHEY and CDR2 SMNVEV come from the germline V gene (reference sequence). The CDR3 sequence is 13 residues long. Trimming pared 5 bases from V and 3 bases from J, leaving 10 bases between.

This clonotype was observed a single time. The V call is TRBV5-1, the J call TRBJ1-6; 9 positions match TRBD1. Germline trimming cut 4 bases from V and 9 bases from J; bases unmatched to any gene: 8. The CDR3 spans 15 residues. Germline CDR1 is SGHRS and CDR2 is YFSETQ. CDR3 bases: TGCGCCAGCAGCGCACTGACAGGGGGGGGTTCACCCCTCCACTTT. It encodes CASSALTGGGSPLHF.

This clonotype was seen only a few times. The chain links TRBV7-6 to TRBJ2-2; 8 nucleotides line up with TRBD2. V was pared by 1 base and J by 7 bases, with 8 bases of the junction left unmatched. Germline assignment: CDR1 SGHVS and CDR2 FNYEAQ. The CDR3 has 16 amino acids. The CDR3 sequence is CASSLGAGVLGGELFF. CDR3 bases: TGTGCCAGCAGCTTAGGAGCGGGAGTCCTTGGCGGGGAGCTGTTTTTT.

The V gene is TRBV25-1, the J gene TRBJ2-2, with D tentatively TRBD1 (5 bases). The germline V gene encodes CDR1 MGHDK and CDR2 SYGVNS. With 2 bases removed from V and 5 bases from J, the gap between germline ends came to 9 bases. The CDR3 covers 14 residues. The CDR3 here is CASSEPDRTGELFF. The DNA of the CDR3 is TGTGCCAGCAGTGAACCAGACAGAACCGGGGAGCTGTTTTTT.

In its sample, this clonotype was seen a few times. This chain's CDR3 is CASQSPASPTEAFF. The CDR3 nucleotides are TGTGCCAGCCAGAGCCCCGCGTCTCCCACTGAAGCTTTCTTT. V and J are TRBV28 and TRBJ1-1; no reliable D call. Germline CDR1 reads MDHEN; CDR2 reads SYDVKM. This CDR3 has 14 residues. Deletions cut 8 bases from V and 4 bases from J, with 17 bases between.

With regard to this clonotype: At one end, the junction sequence differs from germline, possibly due to a read error. The V and J genes are TRBV6-8 and TRBJ2-5; TRBD1 is a possible D gene (6 bases). The CDR3 runs 15 residues. Germline V gene lookup returns CDR1 MNHGY and CDR2 SAAAGT. The CDR3 bases are TGTGCCCGCAGTTACCTAACAGGGTCGGGGGAGACCCAGTACTTC. Residues: CARSYLTGSGETQYF.

This clonotype has only one observation. This chain joins TRBV7-8 and TRBJ1-3, with D unclear. Trimming left V 0 bases short and J 0 bases short, with 12 bases between. CDR3 length: 17 amino acids. CDR1 SGHVS and CDR2 FQNEAQ come from the germline V gene. This CDR3 is CASSLAQFPLSGNTIYF. DNA for the CDR3: TGTGCCAGCAGCTTAGCGCAGTTCCCGCTCTCTGGAAACACCATATATTTT.

This clonotype was picked up many times. The J gene is TRBJ2-3, the V gene TRBV2; unclear D gene. Germline loops: CDR1 SNHLY, CDR2 FYNNEI. CDR3 length: 13 residues. V lost 7 bases to trimming and J lost 0 bases, with 8 bases between them. The DNA of the CDR3 is TGTGCCAGCAATACGGACAGCACAGATACGCAGTATTTT. Translation: CASNTDSTDTQYF.

This clonotype has more than one count but fewer than ten. The chain carries TRBV7-6 and TRBJ2-1, with TRBD1 matching 10 bases. V lost 5 bases and J lost 3; bases outside the gene matches: 4. CDR1 is SGHVS and CDR2 is FNYEAQ in the germline V gene. The CDR3 is 15 residues long. The CDR3 is CASSETGGFYNEQFF. The CDR3 coding sequence is TGTGCCAGCAGCGAGACAGGGGGCTTCTACAATGAGCAGTTCTTC.